What follows are 20 T cell receptor beta chains derived from one specimen sequenced in a study of cytomegalovirus exposure and HLA in healthy donors. The PCR used 60 Vbeta and 13 Jbeta primers. Sequencing was performed with immunoSEQ multiplex PCR; in TCRdb, only in-frame clones are kept and a portion is missing. The repertoire holds some 120,000 clones, with 65% to 85% as singletons. The sequencing input was PBMCs. Every receptor here comes from a man aged 18 to 30 in good health and CMV-seropositive.

The J gene is TRBJ2-1, the V gene TRBV12-5, with TRBD1 identical over 11 bases. CDR1 is LGHNT, CDR2 FRNRAP, per germline. This CDR3 has 15 amino acids. Germline trimming cut 6 bases from V and 7 bases from J; bases unmatched to any gene: 8. Here the CDR3 reads CASGRGQGGRNEQFF. In nucleotides, the CDR3 is TGTGCTAGTGGGAGGGGACAGGGGGGGAGGAATGAGCAGTTCTTC.

The rearrangement links TRBV6-4 to TRBJ2-2; possibly TRBD1 for D (5 bases). Germline-derived CDR1 and CDR2 are MRHNA and SNTAGT. The ends were cut back, 2 bases at V and 1 base at J, with 8 bases in the middle. The CDR3 covers 15 residues. The chain's CDR3 is CASSDKQENTGELFF. CDR3 in DNA: TGTGCCAGCAGTGACAAACAGGAGAACACCGGGGAGCTGTTTTTT.

This chain joins TRBV7-2 and TRBJ2-7; a possible D gene is TRBD1 (5 bases). V dropped 4 bases and J dropped 0 bases, with 13 bases sitting between them. This CDR3 has 15 amino acids. Germline CDR1 SGHTA, CDR2 FQGNSA. The chain's CDR3 is CASSYGQLSSYEQYF. The CDR3, as DNA: TGTGCCAGCAGCTACGGACAACTGAGCTCCTACGAGCAGTACTTC. The variable domain in full, with the rest retrieved from reference TRBV7-2 and TRBJ2-7, is GAGVSQSPSNKVTEKGKDVELRCDPISGHTALYWYRQSLGQGLEFLIYFQGNSAPDKSGLPSDRFSAERTGGSVSTLTIQRTQQEDSAVYLCASSYGQLSSYEQYFGPGTRLTVT.

The rearrangement joins TRBV18 to TRBJ2-7, with 8 nucleotides matching TRBD2. CDR1 KGHSH and CDR2 LQKENI come from the germline V gene. The CDR3 sequence is 15 residues long. V was pared by 3 bases and J by 0 bases, with 4 bases of the junction left unmatched. Here the CDR3 reads CASSPRRGDSYEQYF. CDR3 DNA sequence: TGTGCCAGCTCACCGCGGCGGGGGGACTCCTACGAGCAGTACTTC.

The V and J genes are TRBV5-6 and TRBJ1-2; the D gene is possibly TRBD1 (6 bases). The germline gives CDR1 SGHDT, CDR2 YYEEEE. Deletions cut 2 bases from V and 3 bases from J, with 14 bases between. The CDR3 is 15 amino acids. CDR3 nucleotides: TGTGCCAGCAGCTTTCAGGGGTCTTTTTACTATGGCTACACCTTC. It encodes CASSFQGSFYYGYTF. Looking up the rest from reference TRBV5-6 and TRBJ1-2 gives the full variable domain: DAGVTQSPTHLIKTRGQQVTLRCSPKSGHDTVSWYQQALGQGPQFIFQYYEEEERQRGNFPDRFSGHQFPNYSSELNVNALLLGDSALYLCASSFQGSFYYGYTFGSGTRLTVV.

This clone was observed a single time. The chain has TRBV6-6 and TRBJ1-1; 9 bases fit TRBD1. The CDR3 contains 14 residues. The J segment lost 5 bases and the V segment lost 8 bases, leaving 9 bases of the junction unmatched. Germline CDR1 MNHNY, CDR2 SVGAGI (reference sequence). CDR3 residues: CASPAGTGRTEAFF. Here the CDR3 DNA reads TGTGCCAGCCCCGCCGGGACAGGGAGAACTGAAGCTTTCTTT.

The table lists this clone with a count of one. CDR3 nucleotides: TGTGCCAGTAGTATAGCCGAGACAGGGATCTACAATGAGCAGTTCTTC. Protein product: CASSIAETGIYNEQFF. The chain employs TRBV19 and TRBJ2-1; 7 nucleotides line up with TRBD1. The germline CDR1 and CDR2 sequences are LNHDA and SQIVND (reference sequence). The junction had 6 bases not matched to a gene; V was cut back by 1 base and J by 3 bases. This CDR3 spans 16 amino acids.

The rearrangement uses TRBV7-2 and TRBJ2-6; D is unresolved. CDR1 is SGHTA, CDR2 FQGNSA, per germline. The CDR3 loop spans 16 amino acids. The ends were cut back, 3 bases at V and 1 base at J, with 10 bases in the middle. The CDR3 coding sequence is TGTGCCAGCAGCTTGGGCCTCCCGTCTGGGGCCAACGTCCTGACTTTC. It codes for CASSLGLPSGANVLTF.

The V and J genes are TRBV4-1 and TRBJ2-7; 12 nucleotides agree with TRBD2. CDR3 length equals 18 residues. With V trimmed by 1 base and J by 1 base, 8 bases remained unmatched. CDR1 MGHRA and CDR2 YSYEKL come from the germline V gene. The CDR3 DNA sequence: TGCGCCAGCAGCCAAGCTCAGGCCGGACTAGCGGGATCCTACGAGCAGTACTTC. It yields the protein CASSQAQAGLAGSYEQYF.

The genes are TRBV10-3 and TRBJ1-3, with D possibly being TRBD1 (6 bases). The CDR3 contains 17 residues. The V end was cut by 6 bases, the J end by 3 bases, with 21 bases between. Germline CDR1 reads ENHRY; CDR2 reads SYGVKD. The CDR3 DNA sequence: TGTGCCATCAGGGGACAACAGGGATCTCTTGTTGGAAACACCATATATTTT. Translating gives CAIRGQQGSLVGNTIYF.

The rearrangement links TRBV6-6 to TRBJ1-2; D remains ambiguous. V was trimmed by 2 bases and J by 4 bases, leaving 8 bases between them. Germline V gives CDR1 MNHNY, CDR2 SVGAGI (reference sequence). The CDR3 runs to 13 residues. CDR3 sequence: CASSYGLSYGYTF. CDR3 coding DNA: TGTGCCAGCAGTTACGGACTGTCCTATGGCTACACCTTC.

The gene calls are TRBV12-2 and TRBJ2-7; the table's D call TRBD2 went unverified against the DNA. TRBV12-2 constitutes a pseudogene. The CDR3 length is 15 residues. Written as DNA, the CDR3 is TGTGCAAGTCGCTTAGGGGCGGCCGACGGGAACGAGCAGTACTTC. It specifies CASRLGAADGNEQYF.

J is TRBJ2-5 and V is TRBV11-2; TRBD2 aligns across 7 bases. V lost 3 bases and J lost 7; bases outside the gene matches: 5. The germline V gene has CDR1 SGHAT and CDR2 FQNNGV. The CDR3 is made up of 13 amino acids. The CDR3 DNA follows: TGTGCCAGCAGCTTTATTGGCGGGGGGACCCAGTACTTC. Translating it yields CASSFIGGGTQYF.

This rearrangement joins TRBV7-9 to TRBJ1-5, with D possibly TRBD1 on 5 matching bases. The CDR3 runs to 13 residues. Trimming pared 8 bases from V and 0 bases from J, leaving 8 bases between. CDR1 SEHNR and CDR2 FQNEAQ come from the germline V gene (reference sequence). CDR3: CASVQDSNQPQHF. CDR3 coding DNA: TGTGCCAGCGTACAGGATAGCAATCAGCCCCAGCATTTT.

The CDR3 sequence: CASSPTTTNYGYTF. The CDR3 DNA sequence: TGTGCCAGCAGCCCCACGACAACTAACTATGGCTACACCTTC. The chain carries TRBV7-2 and TRBJ1-2; D not certain. The CDR3 is made up of 14 amino acids. From germline, CDR1 is SGHTA and CDR2 FQGNSA. Deletions cut 5 bases from V and 0 bases from J, with 10 bases between. Supplemented by reference TRBV7-2 and TRBJ1-2, the full variable domain reads GAGVSQSPSNKVTEKGKDVELRCDPISGHTALYWYRQSLGQGLEFLIYFQGNSAPDKSGLPSDRFSAERTGGSVSTLTIQRTQQEDSAVYLCASSPTTTNYGYTFGSGTRLTVV.

The CDR3 DNA reads TGTGCCAGCAGCCCGGGGACAGGGAGGGTCAATGAGCAGTTCTTC. Amino acids: CASSPGTGRVNEQFF. This rearrangement joins TRBV7-2 to TRBJ2-1; 9 nucleotides agree with TRBD1. Trimming at V came to 5 bases and at J to 6 bases, leaving 8 bases not matched to a gene. In germline, CDR1 is SGHTA, CDR2 FQGNSA. This CDR3 has 15 amino acids.

This chain connects TRBV7-2 to TRBJ2-3; weak D call: TRBD2 (5 bases). Germline V gives CDR1 SGHTA, CDR2 FQGNSA. The CDR3 runs to 14 residues. Trimming shortened V by 1 base and J by 2 bases, and 7 bases separated the two germline ends. The DNA for the CDR3 is TGTGCCAGCAGCTTAGGAGCGGCCACAGATACGCAGTATTTT. This gives the protein CASSLGAATDTQYF. Full variable domain (remainder filled in from reference TRBV7-2 and TRBJ2-3): GAGVSQSPSNKVTEKGKDVELRCDPISGHTALYWYRQSLGQGLEFLIYFQGNSAPDKSGLPSDRFSAERTGGSVSTLTIQRTQQEDSAVYLCASSLGAATDTQYFGPGTRLTVL.

The V gene is TRBV5-6, the J gene TRBJ1-2, with a possible D match to TRBD1 (6 bases). V gave up 3 bases and J gave up 4 bases, with 16 bases separating them. CDR3 length: 15 residues. The germline V gene has CDR1 SGHDT and CDR2 YYEEEE. The CDR3 here is CASSWDTKTIYGYTF. CDR3 sequence (DNA): TGTGCCAGCAGCTGGGACACGAAGACCATCTATGGCTACACCTTC.

The rearrangement joins TRBV6-1 to TRBJ2-3; TRBD2 is a possible D gene (6 bases). V was trimmed by 8 bases and J by 4 bases, leaving 10 bases between them. The CDR3 is made up of 12 amino acids. Looked up from germline, CDR1 is MNHNS and CDR2 is SASEGT. The CDR3 DNA is TGTGCCAGCGGAGGGGAATCAGATACGCAGTATTTT. Its translation: CASGGESDTQYF.

The chain employs TRBV5-6 and TRBJ1-1, with TRBD1 matching 8 bases. With V trimmed by 3 bases and J by 2 bases, 3 bases remained unmatched. This CDR3 has 14 amino acids. Germline-derived CDR1 and CDR2 are SGHDT and YYEEEE. The CDR3 bases are TGTGCCAGCAGCTCGGGACAGGTTAACACTGAAGCTTTCTTT. Translated, it gives CASSSGQVNTEAFF.